One TCR beta chain is described in this entry. The antigen remains undetermined. Time point reported: sample taken at primary tumor resection. No cells were sorted before sequencing. The whole RNA sequenced was extracted from tumor, nontumor lung or frozen PBMC. Samples were donated by 72 untreated early-stage non-small cell lung cancer patients. A distinct unique molecular identifier was carried by each TCR cDNA molecule. TCRdb itself ran the 5' RACE reads through MiXCR, one entry per CDR3 protein. The data show about 26,000 distinct CDR3 sequences, around 13% seen once. This sample is drawn from a study of spatial heterogeneity in lung cancer. About the research overall: The mean occurrence of each unique TCR and UMI combination in raw reads exceeded nine. Overall study findings and caveats: Detection of ubiquitous tumor TCRs in blood was higher at resection than follow-up.

CDR3 length: 18 amino acids. The chain joins TRBV21-1 to TRBJ1-5; the table's D call of TRBD1 was not tested on the DNA. TRBV21-1 is shown as a pseudogene. The specimen was PBMCs, collected at surgery. The clonotype was recovered from a female donor with early-stage non-small cell lung cancer. The CDR3, as DNA: TGTGCCAGCAGCAAAGGACCCCGAGGTACAGGGATCAATCAGCCCCAGCATTTT. As protein: CASSKGPRGTGINQPQHF.